This T cell receptor (beta chain) emerged from a study of T cells after yellow fever vaccination. Study-wide results and caveats: Boosting was followed by the reappearance of most primary-vaccination clones (approximately 95% CD4, around 91% CD8). Researchers cautioned that FACS-sorted repertoires could harbor abundant clonotypes contaminating from the bulk population. Weaker overall was a secondary response that nonetheless peaked faster, on day 5 versus 15.

Universal primer sites and UMIs were introduced during 5'RACE template-switching synthesis of TCR cDNA. Each CDR3 protein gets one entry after TCRdb re-called the 5' RACE reads with MiXCR. The sample has 45,000 to 65,000 distinct CDR3 sequences, approximately 7% seen once; the top ten hold 20% to 25%. The sample holds a few counts of this clonotype. This receptor was obtained from a man younger than 35 who received the YFV17D yellow fever vaccine. The material was CD8+ T cells not binding an NS4B(214-222) dextramer, sorted from PBMCs, obtained around 45 days after the first yellow fever vaccination.

CDR3 DNA: TGTGCCAGCAGCTTTACCGGGGCAAGCTACACCTTC. Translation: CASSFTGASYTF. V gene TRBV7-2 combines with J gene TRBJ1-2; a possible D gene is TRBD1 (5 bases). CDR3 length equals 12 residues. From germline, CDR1 is SGHTA and CDR2 FQGNSA. V lost 3 bases, J lost 9 bases, and 11 bases lay in between.